The 23 T cell receptor beta chains listed next were all sequenced from one sample in a study of blood T cell repertoires in COVID-19. Some clones are missing from TCRdb's copy, which holds only in-frame ones; the method was immunoSEQ multiplex PCR. This sample has around 140,000 clones, with roughly three quarters found just once. Sequences were obtained from peripheral blood. Receptors originate from a woman aged 70 to 79 with acute or convalescent COVID-19.

A few counts support this clone. The chain has TRBV2 and TRBJ2-3; the D gene is possibly TRBD1 (5 bases). The CDR3 is 13 amino acids. Germline values: CDR1 SNHLY, CDR2 FYNNEI. V was shortened by 3 bases and J by 4 bases, with 8 bases between the two germline ends. CDR3: CASSDRVADTQYF. CDR3 sequence (DNA): TGTGCCAGCAGTGACAGGGTTGCAGATACGCAGTATTTT. Drawing the rest from reference TRBV2 and TRBJ2-3, the complete variable domain is EPEVTQTPSHQVTQMGQEVILRCVPISNHLYFYWYRQILGQKVEFLVSFYNNEISEKSEIFDDQFSVERPDGSNFTLKIRSTKLEDSAMYFCASSDRVADTQYFGPGTRLTVL.

The V gene is TRBV19, the J gene TRBJ1-2; D perhaps matches TRBD1 (5 bases). The ends were cut back, 6 bases at V and 2 bases at J, with 13 bases in the middle. Germline CDR1 LNHDA, CDR2 SQIVND (reference sequence). This CDR3 has 14 residues. The chain's CDR3 is CASRTTTVNYGYTF. The CDR3 coding sequence is TGTGCCAGTAGAACTACGACAGTGAACTATGGCTACACCTTC.

The chain carries TRBV7-9 and TRBJ2-3, with D maybe TRBD1 (5 bases). Trimming removed 6 bases at V and 3 bases at J, with 16 bases between. This CDR3 comprises 15 residues. Germline values: CDR1 SEHNR, CDR2 FQNEAQ (reference sequence). The CDR3 sequence is CASSFVSGRTDTQYF. For the CDR3, the DNA is TGTGCCAGCAGTTTCGTCTCAGGGCGAACAGATACGCAGTATTTT.

The gene calls are TRBV7-9 and TRBJ1-2; a weak D match, TRBD1 (5 bases). Germline values: CDR1 SEHNR, CDR2 FQNEAQ (reference sequence). The CDR3 spans 12 residues. Deletions cut 8 bases from V and 8 bases from J, with 15 bases between. The CDR3 spells CASLGGGRGYTF. For the CDR3, the DNA is TGTGCCAGCCTCGGGGGAGGTCGGGGCTACACCTTC.

The chain's CDR3 is CASSQDGATSGRMNTGELFF. The CDR3 DNA sequence: TGTGCCAGCAGCCAAGATGGGGCTACTAGCGGGAGGATGAACACCGGGGAGCTGTTTTTT. V is TRBV14 and J is TRBJ2-2; 12 bases map to TRBD2. CDR1 is SGHDN and CDR2 is FVKESK in the germline V gene. V gave up 0 bases and J gave up 1 base; unmatched junction bases: 9. The CDR3 contains 20 residues.

The chain carries TRBV2 and TRBJ1-6; no definite D call. CDR3 length equals 15 residues. Trimming pared 1 base from V and 4 bases from J, leaving 8 bases between. Germline lookup yields CDR1 SNHLY and CDR2 FYNNEI. The CDR3 reads CASSEEQHYNSPLHF. CDR3 coding DNA: TGTGCCAGCAGTGAAGAACAGCATTATAATTCACCCCTCCACTTT. Full variable domain (rest looked up from reference TRBV2 and TRBJ1-6): EPEVTQTPSHQVTQMGQEVILRCVPISNHLYFYWYRQILGQKVEFLVSFYNNEISEKSEIFDDQFSVERPDGSNFTLKIRSTKLEDSAMYFCASSEEQHYNSPLHFGNGTRLTVT.

This chain joins TRBV5-1 and TRBJ2-2; weak D call: TRBD2 (5 bases). The CDR3 loop spans 13 amino acids. The germline V and J ends were trimmed by 1 base and 5 bases, with 6 bases remaining between them. Germline CDR1 reads SGHRS; CDR2 reads YFSETQ. The CDR3, as DNA: TGCGCCAGCAGCTTGTCGGGGACCGGGGAGCTGTTTTTT. As protein: CASSLSGTGELFF.

J is TRBJ2-3 and V is TRBV6-5, with 8 bases fitting TRBD1. Trimming cost V 9 bases and J 2 bases; bases outside gene matches: 10. Per the germline V gene, CDR1 is MNHEY and CDR2 is SVGAGI. The CDR3 is made up of 15 amino acids. The CDR3 sequence: CASYRGTGHTDTQYF. DNA for the CDR3: TGTGCCAGTTACCGCGGGACAGGACACACAGATACGCAGTATTTT.

The V and J genes are TRBV6-1 and TRBJ2-1; possibly TRBD2 for D (5 bases). CDR3 size: 14 residues. With 2 bases removed from V and 7 bases from J, the gap between germline ends came to 12 bases. CDR1 MNHNS and CDR2 SASEGT come from the germline V gene. The CDR3 DNA sequence: TGTGCCAGCAGTGAACCCGGACTGCTAAATGAGCAGTTCTTC. Protein product: CASSEPGLLNEQFF.

The rearrangement joins TRBV27 to TRBJ2-2, with 9 positions matching TRBD2. This CDR3 has 17 residues. The V gene end was trimmed by 5 bases and the J gene end by 5 bases; junction bases not matched to a gene: 12. Germline V CDR1 and CDR2: MNHEY, SMNVEV (reference sequence). DNA of the CDR3: TGTGCCAGCAGTGCCCAGACTAGCGGAGTAGGGACCGGGGAGCTGTTTTTT. Translated: CASSAQTSGVGTGELFF.

This sequence joins TRBV7-2 and TRBJ2-3; 15 nucleotides match TRBD2. The CDR3 is made up of 15 amino acids. V gave up 4 bases and J gave up 11 bases; unmatched junction bases: 7. Germline values: CDR1 SGHTA, CDR2 FQGNSA. The CDR3 here is CASSYNPGLAGGQYF. Written as DNA, the CDR3 is TGTGCCAGCAGCTACAATCCGGGACTAGCGGGGGGGCAGTATTTT.

The rearrangement joins TRBV30 to TRBJ1-1, with TRBD1 as a possible D gene (5 bases). The germline V and J ends were trimmed by 1 base and 1 base, with 13 bases remaining between them. The length of the CDR3 is 15 residues. The germline CDR1 and CDR2 sequences are GTSNPN and SVGIG (reference sequence). CDR3 in DNA: TGTGCCTGGAGTGGAGCGACAGACCCGAACACTGAAGCTTTCTTT. Its protein product is CAWSGATDPNTEAFF.

The chain combines TRBV15 with TRBJ2-1; 7 nucleotides line up with TRBD2. CDR1 and CDR2 (germline): LNHNV, YYDKDF (reference sequence). The CDR3 contains 14 residues. J was trimmed by 11 bases and V by 3 bases; bases with no gene match: 10. This CDR3 reads CATSRTREGLKQFF. The CDR3 DNA follows: TGTGCCACCAGCAGGACTAGGGAGGGACTCAAGCAGTTCTTC.

V is TRBV7-2 and J is TRBJ2-1; 8 positions agree with TRBD2. Trimming at V came to 4 bases and at J to 0 bases, leaving 11 bases not matched to a gene. The CDR3 totals 18 residues. CDR1 and CDR2 (germline): SGHTA, FQGNSA. CDR3 amino acids: CASSSSWSGGTSYNEQFF. The CDR3 coding sequence is TGTGCCAGCAGCTCCAGTTGGAGCGGGGGAACCTCCTACAATGAGCAGTTCTTC.

The chain combines TRBV5-1 with TRBJ2-2; 12 nucleotides match TRBD2. After removal of 4 bases from V and 6 bases from J, the junction contained 7 bases not matched to a gene. The CDR3 loop spans 16 amino acids. From germline, CDR1 is SGHRS and CDR2 YFSETQ. CDR3 residues: CASSRGLAGKSGELFF. CDR3 nucleotide sequence: TGCGCCAGCAGCCGTGGACTAGCGGGAAAGTCCGGGGAGCTGTTTTTT.

The V and J genes are TRBV7-2 and TRBJ1-5; D may be TRBD1 (6 bases). Per the germline V gene, CDR1 is SGHTA and CDR2 is FQGNSA. This CDR3 contains 16 residues. Between the trimmed V and J ends, which lost 5 bases and 3 bases, there was a span of 17 bases. Written as DNA, the CDR3 is TGTGCCAGCAGCCGTGGGGGGGGGCGTGTCAATCAGCCCCAGCATTTT. It specifies CASSRGGGRVNQPQHF.

The genes are TRBV7-8 and TRBJ1-2, with TRBD1 identical over 7 bases. Unmatched junction bases numbered 7, after V lost 4 bases and J lost 8 bases. In germline, CDR1 is SGHVS, CDR2 FQNEAQ. CDR3 length: 13 residues. CDR3 in amino acids: CASSSGGAGGYTF. The CDR3 nucleotides read TGTGCCAGCAGCTCAGGGGGTGCAGGCGGCTACACCTTC.

The CDR3 DNA is TGTGCCAGCAGTTACATTCGGGGGTATGGCTACACCTTC. Protein: CASSYIRGYGYTF. The chain links TRBV6-2 or TRBV6-3 to TRBJ1-2, with a possible D match to TRBD1 (5 bases). Deletions cut 2 bases from V and 5 bases from J, with 9 bases between. The CDR3 consists of 13 residues. Germline CDR1 is MNHEY and CDR2 is SVGEGT.

This clone has a single count. The CDR3 DNA reads TGTGCCAGCAGTTTATCGCGCAACTCCTACGAGCAGTACTTC. Protein: CASSLSRNSYEQYF. The chain carries TRBV27 and TRBJ2-7, with D hard to call. Trimming removed 0 bases at V and 0 bases at J, with 6 bases between. Per the germline V gene, CDR1 is MNHEY and CDR2 is SMNVEV (reference sequence). The CDR3 has 14 amino acids.

The chain employs TRBV7-9 and TRBJ1-2; D not resolved. Trimming shortened V by 3 bases and J by 8 bases, and 13 bases separated the two germline ends. Germline V gives CDR1 SEHNR, CDR2 FQNEAQ (reference sequence). The CDR3 extends over 13 amino acids. The CDR3 nucleotides read TGTGCCAGCAGCTTCGGGATGATAAGGGGCTACACCTTC. This encodes CASSFGMIRGYTF.

The V call is TRBV12-3 or TRBV12-4, the J call TRBJ1-5; TRBD1 is a possible D gene (5 bases). V was shortened by 7 bases and J by 6 bases, with 13 bases between the two germline ends. CDR3 length equals 13 residues. CDR3 sequence: CASKEGSGQPQHF. CDR3 nucleotide sequence: TGTGCCAGCAAGGAGGGGTCAGGTCAGCCCCAGCATTTT.

The count of this clone is one. The rearrangement uses TRBV11-2 and TRBJ1-2; D unresolved. The germline V and J ends were trimmed by 1 base and 0 bases, with 12 bases remaining between them. Looked up from germline, CDR1 is SGHAT and CDR2 is FQNNGV. CDR3 length: 16 residues. In nucleotides, the CDR3 is TGTGCCAGCAGCTTAGTAGATCCGCTAGCTAACTATGGCTACACCTTC. Its translation is CASSLVDPLANYGYTF.

The genes are TRBV23-1 and TRBJ2-5, with D tentatively TRBD2 (7 bases). TRBV23-1 is known as an ORF, though its function is uncertain. The V end was cut by 10 bases, the J end by 5 bases, with 20 bases between. This CDR3 has 14 residues. The DNA of the CDR3 is TGCGCCACTCCCGACCGGGGGGCTGGGGAGACCCAGTACTTC. Translating it yields CATPDRGAGETQYF.